This TCR beta chain appears in the sequencing data of a study of blood T cell repertoires in COVID-19. Assay: immunoSEQ multiplex PCR; the TCRdb copy retains only in-frame clones and omits some. The sample contains more than 150,000 clones, approximately 78% of which appear only once. Per germline, CDR1 MNHEY and CDR2 SVGAGI. The CDR3 is 13 residues long. V lost 7 bases and J 4 bases, leaving 11 bases between the germline ends. The gene calls are TRBV6-5 and TRBJ1-5; D unclear. The TCR sequence derives from a woman in her fifties or sixties who had recovered from COVID-19. The sample taken for sequencing was PBMCs or T cells enriched from blood (not recorded which). CDR3 DNA: TGTGCCAGCACGTTTGTAGAGAATCAGCCCCAGCATTTT. As protein: CASTFVENQPQHF.